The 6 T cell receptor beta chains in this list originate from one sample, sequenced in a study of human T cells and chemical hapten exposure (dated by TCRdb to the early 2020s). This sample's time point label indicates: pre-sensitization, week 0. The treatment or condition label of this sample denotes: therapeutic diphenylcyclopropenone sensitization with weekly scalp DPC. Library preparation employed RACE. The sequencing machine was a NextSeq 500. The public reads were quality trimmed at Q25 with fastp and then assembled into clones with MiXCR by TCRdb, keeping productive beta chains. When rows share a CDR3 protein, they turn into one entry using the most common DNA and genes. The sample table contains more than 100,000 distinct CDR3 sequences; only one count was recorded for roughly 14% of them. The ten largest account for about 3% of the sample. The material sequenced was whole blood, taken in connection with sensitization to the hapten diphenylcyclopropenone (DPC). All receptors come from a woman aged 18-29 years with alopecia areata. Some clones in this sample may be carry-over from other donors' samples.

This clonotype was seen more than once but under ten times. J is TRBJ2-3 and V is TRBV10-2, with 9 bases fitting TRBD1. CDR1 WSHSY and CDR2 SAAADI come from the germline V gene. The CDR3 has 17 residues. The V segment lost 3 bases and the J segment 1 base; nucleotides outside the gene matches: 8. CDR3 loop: CASSETSRDRGTDTQYF. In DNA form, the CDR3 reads TGCGCCAGCAGTGAAACATCTCGGGACAGGGGCACAGATACGCAGTATTTT.

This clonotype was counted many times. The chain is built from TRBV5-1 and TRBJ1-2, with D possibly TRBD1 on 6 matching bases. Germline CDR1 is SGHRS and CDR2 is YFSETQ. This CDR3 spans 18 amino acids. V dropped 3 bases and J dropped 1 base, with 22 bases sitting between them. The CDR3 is CASSSPRGPTGRNYGYTF. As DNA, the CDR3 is TGCGCCAGCAGCTCCCCGCGGGGGCCCACCGGCCGTAACTATGGCTACACCTTC.

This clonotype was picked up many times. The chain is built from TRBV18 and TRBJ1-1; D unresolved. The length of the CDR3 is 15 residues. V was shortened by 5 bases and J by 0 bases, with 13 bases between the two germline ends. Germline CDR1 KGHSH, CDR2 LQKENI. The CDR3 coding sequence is TGTGCCAGCTCAACTTTGGGAGATTTGAACACTGAAGCTTTCTTT. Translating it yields CASSTLGDLNTEAFF. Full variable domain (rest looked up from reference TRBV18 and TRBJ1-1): NAGVMQNPRHLVRRRGQEARLRCSPMKGHSHVYWYRQLPEEGLKFMVYLQKENIIDESGMPKERFSAEFPKEGPSILRIQQVVRGDSAAYFCASSTLGDLNTEAFFGQGTRLTVV.

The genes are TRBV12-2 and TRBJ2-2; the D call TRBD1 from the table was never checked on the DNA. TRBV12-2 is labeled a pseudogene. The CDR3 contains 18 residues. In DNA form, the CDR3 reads TGTGCAAGTCGCTTAGGGGGTTGGATTCACCCGGAACCCGGGGAGCTGTTTTTT. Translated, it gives CASRLGGWIHPEPGELFF.

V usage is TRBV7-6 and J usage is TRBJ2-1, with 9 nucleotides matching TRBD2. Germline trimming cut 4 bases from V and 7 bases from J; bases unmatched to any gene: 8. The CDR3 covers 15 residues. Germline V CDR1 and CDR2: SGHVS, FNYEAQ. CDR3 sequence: CASSSLAGAGNEQFF. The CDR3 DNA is TGTGCCAGCAGCTCTTTAGCGGGGGCCGGGAATGAGCAGTTCTTC. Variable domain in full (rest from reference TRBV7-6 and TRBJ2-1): GAGVSQSPRYKVTKRGQDVALRCDPISGHVSLYWYRQALGQGPEFLTYFNYEAQQDKSGLPNDRFSAERPEGSISTLTIQRTEQRDSAMYRCASSSLAGAGNEQFFGPGTRLTVL.

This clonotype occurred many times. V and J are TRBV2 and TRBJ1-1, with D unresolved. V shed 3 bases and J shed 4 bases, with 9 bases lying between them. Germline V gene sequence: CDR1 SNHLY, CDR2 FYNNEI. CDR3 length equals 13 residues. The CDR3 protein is CASSDIRGTEAFF. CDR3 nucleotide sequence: TGTGCCAGCAGTGATATTCGGGGCACTGAAGCTTTCTTT.